This T cell receptor beta chain was retrieved from a study of neurological immune-mediated disorders. Study observations and caveats: HTLV-1-associated myelopathy displayed the greatest TCR clonal expansion, and multiple sclerosis exhibited the smallest, lower than that of healthy controls. Neither clinical nor MRI features were associated with the multiple sclerosis repertoire cluster.

The germline gives CDR1 SGHRS, CDR2 YFSETQ. There are 14 residues in the CDR3. V was pared by 4 bases and J by 0 bases, with 10 bases between. The cDNA was produced through 5'RACE with 10-nucleotide random UMIs. TCRdb ran MiXCR on the 5' RACE reads and lists one entry per CDR3 protein. This sample has 50,000 to 70,000 distinct CDR3 sequences, with 3.5% to 5.5% found just once. This clonotype has ten or more counts. Its specificity is unknown. 2 million PBMCs stored at -80 C were the source of the unsorted libraries. J is TRBJ1-1 and V is TRBV5-1, with a tentative D call TRBD1 (5 bases). What was sequenced was PBMCs. The TCR comes from a man under 40 with multiple sclerosis. The CDR3 nucleotides read TGCGCCAGCAGCGAGGCAGGGTTGAACACTGAAGCTTTCTTT. Amino acids: CASSEAGLNTEAFF.